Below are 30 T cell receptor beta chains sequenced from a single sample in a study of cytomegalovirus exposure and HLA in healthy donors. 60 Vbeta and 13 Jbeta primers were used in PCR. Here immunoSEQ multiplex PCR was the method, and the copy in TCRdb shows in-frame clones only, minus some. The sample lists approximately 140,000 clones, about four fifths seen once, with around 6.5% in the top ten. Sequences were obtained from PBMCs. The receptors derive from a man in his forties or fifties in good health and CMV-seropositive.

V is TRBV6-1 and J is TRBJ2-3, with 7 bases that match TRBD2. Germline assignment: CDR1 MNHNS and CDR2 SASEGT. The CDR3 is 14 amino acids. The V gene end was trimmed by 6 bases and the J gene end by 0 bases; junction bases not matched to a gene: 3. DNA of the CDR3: TGTGCCAGCAGCCCACTAGCGAGCACAGATACGCAGTATTTT. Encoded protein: CASSPLASTDTQYF.

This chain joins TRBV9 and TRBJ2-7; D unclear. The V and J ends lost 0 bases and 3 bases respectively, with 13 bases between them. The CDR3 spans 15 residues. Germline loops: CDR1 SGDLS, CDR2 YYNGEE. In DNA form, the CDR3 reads TGTGCCAGCAGCGTAGAGGTGGCGGCGATCTACGAGCAGTACTTC. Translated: CASSVEVAAIYEQYF.

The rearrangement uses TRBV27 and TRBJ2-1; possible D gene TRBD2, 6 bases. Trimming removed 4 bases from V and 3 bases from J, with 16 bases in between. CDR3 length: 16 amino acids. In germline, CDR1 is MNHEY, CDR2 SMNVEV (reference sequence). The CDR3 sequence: CASSSLGGLNYNEQFF. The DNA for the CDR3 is TGTGCCAGCAGTTCACTCGGGGGACTGAACTACAATGAGCAGTTCTTC.

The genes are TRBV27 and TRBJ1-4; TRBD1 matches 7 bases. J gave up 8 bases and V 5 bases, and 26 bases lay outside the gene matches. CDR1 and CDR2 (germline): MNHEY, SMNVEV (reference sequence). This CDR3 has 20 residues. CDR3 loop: CASSPGTALDLSTQREKLFF. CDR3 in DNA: TGTGCCAGCAGTCCTGGGACAGCTCTGGACCTATCAACCCAGAGGGAAAAACTGTTTTTT.

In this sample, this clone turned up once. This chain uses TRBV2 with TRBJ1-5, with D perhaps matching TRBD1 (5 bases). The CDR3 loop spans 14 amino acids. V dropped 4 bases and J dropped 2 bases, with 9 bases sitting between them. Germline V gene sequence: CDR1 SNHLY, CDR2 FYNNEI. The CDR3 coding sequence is TGTGCCAGCAGTGGCAGGGCCGGCAATCAGCCCCAGCATTTT. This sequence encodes CASSGRAGNQPQHF.

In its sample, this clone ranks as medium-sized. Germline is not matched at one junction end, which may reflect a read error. CDR3 sequence (DNA): TGTGCCAGTAGTACGTGGACAGGGGAAGGGCGCTTT. Translation: CASSTWTGEGRF. The chain combines TRBV19 with TRBJ1-1, with 9 bases that match TRBD1. The CDR3 extends over 12 amino acids. CDR1 and CDR2 from the germline V gene are LNHDA and SQIVND (reference sequence).

CDR3 sequence: CASSPTSGTADTQYF. The CDR3 DNA is TGTGCCAGCAGCCCGACTAGCGGGACCGCAGATACGCAGTATTTT. The J gene is TRBJ2-3, the V gene TRBV6-1; 11 bases align to TRBD2. Germline values: CDR1 MNHNS, CDR2 SASEGT. This CDR3 has 15 amino acids. Germline trimming cut 6 bases from V and 4 bases from J; bases unmatched to any gene: 6.

CDR3 nucleotide sequence: TGTGCCAGCAGCTTCGCCGACAGGGGTGCCAAAAACATTCAGTACTTC. Translating gives CASSFADRGAKNIQYF. The gene calls are TRBV5-8 and TRBJ2-4; 8 bases match TRBD1. Per germline, CDR1 SGHTS and CDR2 YDEGEE. This CDR3 is 16 amino acids long. The junction had 5 bases not matched to a gene; V was cut back by 2 bases and J by 1 base. The variable domain in full, with the rest retrieved from reference TRBV5-8 and TRBJ2-4, is EAGVTQSPTHLIKTRGQQATLRCSPISGHTSVYWYQQALGLGLQFLLWYDEGEERNRGNFPPRFSGRQFPNYSSELNVNALELEDSALYLCASSFADRGAKNIQYFGAGTRLSVL.

The CDR3 nucleotides are TGTGCCACCAGCAGAGAGGACAGGGAATGGAGAGAGCAGTTCTTC. It codes for CATSREDREWREQFF. This chain connects TRBV15 to TRBJ2-1, with 8 bases fitting TRBD1. Trimming took 0 bases from V and 10 from J; bases not matched to a gene: 8. The CDR3 extends over 15 amino acids. Germline loops: CDR1 LNHNV, CDR2 YYDKDF (reference sequence).

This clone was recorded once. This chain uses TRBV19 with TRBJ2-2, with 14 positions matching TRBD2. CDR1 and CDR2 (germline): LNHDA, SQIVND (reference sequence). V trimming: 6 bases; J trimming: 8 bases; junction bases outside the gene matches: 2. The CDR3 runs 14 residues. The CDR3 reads CASRGTSGSGELFF. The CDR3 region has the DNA TGTGCCAGTAGGGGGACTAGCGGGAGTGGGGAGCTGTTTTTT.

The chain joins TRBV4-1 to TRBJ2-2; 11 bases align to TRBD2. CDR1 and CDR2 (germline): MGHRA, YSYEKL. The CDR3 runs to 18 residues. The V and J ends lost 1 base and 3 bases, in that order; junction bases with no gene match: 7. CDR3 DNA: TGCGCCAGCAGCCAAGCAGCGGGACTAGCGGACTACACCGGGGAGCTGTTTTTT. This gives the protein CASSQAAGLADYTGELFF.

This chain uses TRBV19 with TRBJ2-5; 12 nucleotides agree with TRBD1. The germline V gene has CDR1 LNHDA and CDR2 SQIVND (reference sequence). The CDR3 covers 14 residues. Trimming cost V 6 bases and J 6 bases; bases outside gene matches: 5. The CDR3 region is CASRGTGGSQTQYF. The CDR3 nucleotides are TGTGCCAGTAGAGGGACAGGGGGCTCTCAGACCCAGTACTTC. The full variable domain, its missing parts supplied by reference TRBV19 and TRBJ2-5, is DGGITQSPKYLFRKEGQNVTLSCEQNLNHDAMYWYRQDPGQGLRLIYYSQIVNDFQKGDIAEGYSVSREKKESFPLTVTSAQKNPTAFYLCASRGTGGSQTQYFGPGTRLLVL.

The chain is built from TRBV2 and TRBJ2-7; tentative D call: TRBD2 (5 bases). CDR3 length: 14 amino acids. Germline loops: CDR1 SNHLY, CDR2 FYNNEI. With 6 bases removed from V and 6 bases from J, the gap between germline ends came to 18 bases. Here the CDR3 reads CASRYRDGSSEQYF. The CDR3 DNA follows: TGTGCCAGCAGATACCGGGATGGTTCGTCCGAGCAGTACTTC. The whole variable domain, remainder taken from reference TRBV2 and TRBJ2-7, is EPEVTQTPSHQVTQMGQEVILRCVPISNHLYFYWYRQILGQKVEFLVSFYNNEISEKSEIFDDQFSVERPDGSNFTLKIRSTKLEDSAMYFCASRYRDGSSEQYFGPGTRLTVT.

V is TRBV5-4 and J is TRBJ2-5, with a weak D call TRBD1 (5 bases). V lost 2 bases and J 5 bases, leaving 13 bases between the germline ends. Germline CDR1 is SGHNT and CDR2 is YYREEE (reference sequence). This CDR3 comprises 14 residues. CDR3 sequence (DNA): TGTGCCAGCAGCTTAGGGGCTAGTTCCGAGACCCAGTACTTC. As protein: CASSLGASSETQYF.

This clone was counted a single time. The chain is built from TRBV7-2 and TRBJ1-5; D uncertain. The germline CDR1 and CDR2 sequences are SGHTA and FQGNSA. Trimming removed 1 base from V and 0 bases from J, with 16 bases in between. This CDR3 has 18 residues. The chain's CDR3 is CASSLGIRLDYSNQPQHF. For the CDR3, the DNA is TGTGCCAGCAGCTTAGGTATACGGTTGGACTATAGCAATCAGCCCCAGCATTTT. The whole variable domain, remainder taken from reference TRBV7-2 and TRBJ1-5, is GAGVSQSPSNKVTEKGKDVELRCDPISGHTALYWYRQSLGQGLEFLIYFQGNSAPDKSGLPSDRFSAERTGGSVSTLTIQRTQQEDSAVYLCASSLGIRLDYSNQPQHFGDGTRLSIL.

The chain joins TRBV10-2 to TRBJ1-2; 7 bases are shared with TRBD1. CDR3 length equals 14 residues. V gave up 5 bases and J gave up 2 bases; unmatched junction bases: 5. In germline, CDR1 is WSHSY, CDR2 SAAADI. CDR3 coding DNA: TGCGCCAGCAGTCCCGGGACAGCGAACTATGGCTACACCTTC. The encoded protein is CASSPGTANYGYTF.

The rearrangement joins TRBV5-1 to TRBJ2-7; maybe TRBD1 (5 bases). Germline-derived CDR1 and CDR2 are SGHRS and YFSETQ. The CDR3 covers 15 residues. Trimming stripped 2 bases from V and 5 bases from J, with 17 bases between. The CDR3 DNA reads TGCGCCAGCAGCTTATCCAACTTCCAGGGAAACGAGCAGTACTTC. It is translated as CASSLSNFQGNEQYF. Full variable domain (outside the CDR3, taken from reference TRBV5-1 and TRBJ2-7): KAGVTQTPRYLIKTRGQQVTLSCSPISGHRSVSWYQQTPGQGLQFLFEYFSETQRNKGNFPGRFSGRQFSNSRSEMNVSTLELGDSALYLCASSLSNFQGNEQYFGPGTRLTVT.

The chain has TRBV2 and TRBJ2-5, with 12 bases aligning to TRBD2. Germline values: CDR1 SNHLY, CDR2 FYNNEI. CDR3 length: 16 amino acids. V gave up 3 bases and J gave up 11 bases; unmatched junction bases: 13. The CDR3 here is CASSETSGSLVTEQYF. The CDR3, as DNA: TGTGCCAGCAGTGAGACTAGCGGGAGTCTGGTTACGGAGCAGTACTTC.

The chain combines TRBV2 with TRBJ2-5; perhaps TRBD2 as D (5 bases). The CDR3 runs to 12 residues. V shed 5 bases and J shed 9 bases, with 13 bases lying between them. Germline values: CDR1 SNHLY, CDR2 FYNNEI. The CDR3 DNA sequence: TGTGCCAGCAGTTCCAACCCCGGGGCCCAGTACTTC. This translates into CASSSNPGAQYF.

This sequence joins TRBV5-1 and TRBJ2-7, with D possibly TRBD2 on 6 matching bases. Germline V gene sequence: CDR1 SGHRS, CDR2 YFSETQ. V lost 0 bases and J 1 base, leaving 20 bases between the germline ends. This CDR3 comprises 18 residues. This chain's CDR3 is CASSLEGSPRLGSYEQYF. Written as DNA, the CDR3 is TGCGCCAGCAGCTTGGAGGGATCACCGAGACTAGGGTCCTACGAGCAGTACTTC.

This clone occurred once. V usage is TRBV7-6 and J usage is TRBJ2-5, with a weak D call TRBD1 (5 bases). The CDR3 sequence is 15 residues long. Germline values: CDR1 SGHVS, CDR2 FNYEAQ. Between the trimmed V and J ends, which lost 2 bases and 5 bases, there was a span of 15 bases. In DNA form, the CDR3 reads TGTGCCAGCAGCTTATCGCAGGGTGGATGGGAGACCCAGTACTTC. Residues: CASSLSQGGWETQYF.

The CDR3 DNA follows: TGTGCCATCAGTGAGTCGGGCCCTCCCTACGAGCAGTACTTC. It yields the protein CAISESGPPYEQYF. This chain joins TRBV10-3 and TRBJ2-7; the D is unclear. Germline CDR1 is ENHRY and CDR2 is SYGVKD. The CDR3 spans 14 residues. Trimming cost V 0 bases and J 2 bases, with 8 bases left between them.

As DNA, the CDR3 is TGTGCCAGTAGTGCCCGAAATGGACAGGGGGTCTACGAGCAGTACTTC. Amino acid sequence: CASSARNGQGVYEQYF. The chain couples TRBV19 to TRBJ2-7; 10 bases are shared with TRBD1. The CDR3 contains 16 residues. The V gene end was trimmed by 5 bases and the J gene end by 3 bases; junction bases not matched to a gene: 10. Germline assignment: CDR1 LNHDA and CDR2 SQIVND (reference sequence).

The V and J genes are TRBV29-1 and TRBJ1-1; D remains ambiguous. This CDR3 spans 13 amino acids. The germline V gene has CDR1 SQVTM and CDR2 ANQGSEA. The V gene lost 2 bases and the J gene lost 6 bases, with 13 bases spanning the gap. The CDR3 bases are TGCAGCGTTGAATCCCAATCATTCCCTGAAGCTTTCTTT. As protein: CSVESQSFPEAFF. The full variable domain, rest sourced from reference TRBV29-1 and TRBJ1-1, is SAVISQKPSRDICQRGTSLTIQCQVDSQVTMMFWYRQQPGQSLTLIATANQGSEATYESGFVIDKFPISRPNLTFSTLTVSNMSPEDSSIYLCSVESQSFPEAFFGQGTRLTVV.

Here the CDR3 reads CASTERGYNEQFF. CDR3 bases: TGTGCCAGCACCGAGCGGGGATACAATGAGCAGTTCTTC. The gene calls are TRBV28 and TRBJ2-1; TRBD2 aligns across 7 bases. With V trimmed by 7 bases and J by 4 bases, 4 bases remained unmatched. This CDR3 has 13 residues. Germline V lookup: CDR1 MDHEN, CDR2 SYDVKM.

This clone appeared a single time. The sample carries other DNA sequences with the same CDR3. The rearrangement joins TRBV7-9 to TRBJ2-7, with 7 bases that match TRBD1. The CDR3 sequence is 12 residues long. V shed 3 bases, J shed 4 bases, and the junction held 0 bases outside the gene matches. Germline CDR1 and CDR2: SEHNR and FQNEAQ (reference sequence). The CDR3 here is CASSLTGYEQYF. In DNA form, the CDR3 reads TGTGCCAGCAGCTTGACAGGGTACGAGCAGTACTTC.

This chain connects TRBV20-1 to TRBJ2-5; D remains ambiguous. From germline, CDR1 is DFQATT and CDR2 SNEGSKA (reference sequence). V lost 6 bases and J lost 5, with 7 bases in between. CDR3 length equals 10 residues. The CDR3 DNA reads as TGCAGTGCCTCGCAGGAGACCCAGTACTTC. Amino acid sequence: CSASQETQYF.

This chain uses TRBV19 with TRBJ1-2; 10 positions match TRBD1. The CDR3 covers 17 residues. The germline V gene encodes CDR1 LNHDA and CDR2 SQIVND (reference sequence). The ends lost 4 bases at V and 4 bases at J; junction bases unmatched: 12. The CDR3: CASSTRQSGTGAYGYTF. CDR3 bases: TGTGCCAGTAGTACCCGACAAAGCGGGACAGGGGCCTATGGCTACACCTTC. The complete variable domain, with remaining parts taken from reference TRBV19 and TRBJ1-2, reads DGGITQSPKYLFRKEGQNVTLSCEQNLNHDAMYWYRQDPGQGLRLIYYSQIVNDFQKGDIAEGYSVSREKKESFPLTVTSAQKNPTAFYLCASSTRQSGTGAYGYTFGSGTRLTVV.

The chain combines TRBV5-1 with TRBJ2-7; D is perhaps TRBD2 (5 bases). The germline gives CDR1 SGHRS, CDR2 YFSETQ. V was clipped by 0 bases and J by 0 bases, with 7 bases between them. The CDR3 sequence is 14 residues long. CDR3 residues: CASSLASGSYEQYF. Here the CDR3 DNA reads TGCGCCAGCAGCTTGGCCAGCGGCTCCTACGAGCAGTACTTC. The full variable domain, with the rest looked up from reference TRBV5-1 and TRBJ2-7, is KAGVTQTPRYLIKTRGQQVTLSCSPISGHRSVSWYQQTPGQGLQFLFEYFSETQRNKGNFPGRFSGRQFSNSRSEMNVSTLELGDSALYLCASSLASGSYEQYFGPGTRLTVT.

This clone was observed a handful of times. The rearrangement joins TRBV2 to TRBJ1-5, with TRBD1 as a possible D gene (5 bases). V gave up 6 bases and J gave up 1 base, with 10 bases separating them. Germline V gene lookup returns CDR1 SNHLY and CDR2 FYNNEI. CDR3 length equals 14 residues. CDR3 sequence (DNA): TGTGCCAGCAGGCAGGGTCTGAGCAATCAGCCCCAGCATTTT. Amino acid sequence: CASRQGLSNQPQHF.